Below, 18 T cell receptor beta chains from the same sample are listed, as sequenced in a study of CXCR3-negative and CXCR3-positive naive CD8 T cells. Study outcomes and limitations: Against CXCR3-negative naive cells, CXCR3-positive naive cells showed more hydrophobic TRB CDR3s.

The libraries of TRB cDNA were prepared using 5' RACE with UMI labels. TCRdb reprocessed the 5' RACE reads and reports one entry per CDR3 protein, with no DNA. Its listing shows 150,000 or so distinct CDR3 sequences. Their target antigens are unknown. Sequencing was performed on naive CXCR3+ CD8+ T cells from blood. Noted subset: CD45RO-CCR7+CD27+CD95- naive CD8+ T cells expressing CXCR3 (TNR3+). These receptor sequences come from a human donor in good health. Some clones in this sample may be carry-over from other donors' samples.

This chain uses TRBV7-9 with TRBJ2-1; TCRdb designates TRBD2, a call that cannot be tested without DNA. Germline V gives CDR1 SEHNR, CDR2 FQNEAQ (reference sequence). There are 19 residues in the CDR3. The CDR3 sequence: CASSNTKAGGPSPYNEQFF.

V usage is TRBV7-9 and J usage is TRBJ2-1; there is no DNA to check the TCRdb D call of TRBD1. Germline-derived CDR1 and CDR2 are SEHNR and FQNEAQ (reference sequence). This CDR3 spans 15 amino acids. The CDR3 is CASSFTGQAYNEQFF. Looking up the rest from reference TRBV7-9 and TRBJ2-1 gives the full variable domain: DTGVSQNPRHKITKRGQNVTFRCDPISEHNRLYWYRQTLGQGPEFLTYFQNEAQLEKSRLLSDRFSAERPKGSFSTLEIQRTEQGDSAMYLCASSFTGQAYNEQFFGPGTRLTVL.

This chain links TRBV20-1 with TRBJ1-1; with no DNA, the TCRdb D assignment of TRBD1 cannot be verified. Germline-derived CDR1 and CDR2 are DFQATT and SNEGSKA (reference sequence). The CDR3 totals 14 residues. The CDR3 loop is CSAPGTGGNTEAFF.

The chain has TRBV19 and TRBJ2-7. CDR1 and CDR2 (germline): LNHDA, SQIVND (reference sequence). CDR3 length: 16 residues. The CDR3 spells CASTRHTPERTYEQYF.

The V and J genes are TRBV20-1 and TRBJ2-1; TCRdb gives TRBD2 as the D gene, but with no DNA this cannot be confirmed. Germline assignment: CDR1 DFQATT and CDR2 SNEGSKA (reference sequence). The CDR3 is 17 residues long. The CDR3 spells CSALQISGSRHSGEQFF.

V usage is TRBV18 and J usage is TRBJ1-2; TCRdb designates TRBD1, a call that cannot be tested without DNA. Germline-derived CDR1 and CDR2 are KGHSH and LQKENI. The CDR3 is 14 residues long. CDR3 sequence reads: CASSPGTGNYGYTF.

CDR3 protein: CASSLSTEEQFF. This chain uses TRBV13 with TRBJ2-1. Germline V gene lookup returns CDR1 PRHDT and CDR2 FYEKMQ (reference sequence). This CDR3 contains 12 residues. The complete variable domain, with remaining parts taken from reference TRBV13 and TRBJ2-1, reads AAGVIQSPRHLIKEKRETATLKCYPIPRHDTVYWYQQGPGQDPQFLISFYEKMQSDKGSIPDRFSAQQFSDYHSELNMSSLELGDSALYFCASSLSTEEQFFGPGTRLTVL.

The chain employs TRBV9 and TRBJ2-7. This CDR3 has 15 residues. Germline values: CDR1 SGDLS, CDR2 YYNGEE. CDR3 amino acids: CASSAASGSPYEQYF.

J is TRBJ1-3 and V is TRBV4-2. The CDR3 contains 15 residues. CDR1 and CDR2 from the germline V gene are LGHNA and YNFKEQ. CDR3 sequence: CASSQGHRSGNTIYF.

The chain joins TRBV7-9 to TRBJ2-5; lacking DNA, the TRBD1 call made by TCRdb goes unchecked. The CDR3 consists of 14 residues. Germline V gene sequence: CDR1 SEHNR, CDR2 FQNEAQ (reference sequence). The CDR3 protein is CASSSLGERETQYF. Combining the CDR3 with reference TRBV7-9 and TRBJ2-5 gives the whole variable domain DTGVSQNPRHKITKRGQNVTFRCDPISEHNRLYWYRQTLGQGPEFLTYFQNEAQLEKSRLLSDRFSAERPKGSFSTLEIQRTEQGDSAMYLCASSSLGERETQYFGPGTRLLVL.

The CDR3 loop reads CASVTGANPPQHF. The chain is built from TRBV28 and TRBJ1-5; TCRdb's D call of TRBD1 is untestable without DNA. This CDR3 spans 13 amino acids. Per germline, CDR1 MDHEN and CDR2 SYDVKM. Full variable domain (remainder filled in from reference TRBV28 and TRBJ1-5): DVKVTQSSRYLVKRTGEKVFLECVQDMDHENMFWYRQDPGLGLRLIYFSYDVKMKEKGDIPEGYSVSREKKERFSLILESASTNQTSMYLCASVTGANPPQHFGDGTRLSIL.

The gene calls are TRBV10-3 and TRBJ2-3; TCRdb's D call of TRBD1 is untestable without DNA. Per the germline V gene, CDR1 is ENHRY and CDR2 is SYGVKD. The CDR3 contains 15 residues. This chain's CDR3 is CAISETGGWTDTQYF.

The gene calls are TRBV12-3 or TRBV12-4 and TRBJ1-2; checking the TCRdb D call of TRBD1 is not possible without DNA. The CDR3 length is 15 residues. This chain's CDR3 is CASSLIPGIAGGYTF.

V gene TRBV3-1 combines with J gene TRBJ2-5; TCRdb returns TRBD1, unconfirmable since there is no DNA. The CDR3 sequence is 17 residues long. Germline V gene lookup returns CDR1 LGHDT and CDR2 YNNKEL (reference sequence). The CDR3 loop is CASSQEIGTWALETQYF.

The chain joins TRBV29-1 to TRBJ2-7. The CDR3 loop spans 13 amino acids. The V gene's germline CDR1 is SQVTM and CDR2 ANQGSEA. This CDR3 is CSVEDLDSYEQYF.

This chain uses TRBV27 with TRBJ2-1. The CDR3 length is 15 residues. Germline V CDR1 and CDR2: MNHEY, SMNVEV (reference sequence). CDR3 region: CASSAQESSYNEQFF.

V usage is TRBV5-6 and J usage is TRBJ2-5. Per the germline V gene, CDR1 is SGHDT and CDR2 is YYEEEE. The CDR3 sequence is 13 residues long. This CDR3 is CASSIQTRETQYF.

V and J are TRBV5-1 and TRBJ2-3; checking the TCRdb D call of TRBD1 is not possible without DNA. Per germline, CDR1 SGHRS and CDR2 YFSETQ. CDR3 length: 15 amino acids. This chain's CDR3 is CASILGARSSDTQYF.